These 29 T cell receptor beta chains were sequenced from one sample in a study of blood T cell repertoires in COVID-19. Repertoires were generated with immunoSEQ multiplex PCR, while TCRdb's copy carries only in-frame clones and drops some. Counted here are some 230,000 clones, around 85% occurring once; the ten biggest clones make up roughly 1.3%. The sample taken for sequencing was PBMCs or T cells enriched from blood (not recorded which). Receptor source: a woman in her thirties or forties with acute COVID-19.

The chain joins TRBV2 to TRBJ1-1; no reliable D call. The V gene's germline CDR1 is SNHLY and CDR2 FYNNEI. The CDR3 loop spans 13 amino acids. V was pared by 6 bases and J by 2 bases, with 10 bases between. In DNA, the CDR3 is TGTGCCAGCAGGAACTACATAAACACTGAAGCTTTCTTT. It yields the protein CASRNYINTEAFF.

This sequence joins TRBV7-9 and TRBJ2-2; TRBD1 agrees at 8 bases. The junction had 4 bases not matched to a gene; V was cut back by 3 bases and J by 4 bases. CDR3 length equals 15 residues. Germline values: CDR1 SEHNR, CDR2 FQNEAQ (reference sequence). The chain's CDR3 is CASSFGQGLTGELFF. The CDR3, as DNA: TGTGCCAGCAGCTTCGGACAGGGACTCACCGGGGAGCTGTTTTTT.

The chain has TRBV5-6 and TRBJ2-6; a possible D gene is TRBD1 (5 bases). The CDR3 has 15 residues. Germline assignment: CDR1 SGHDT and CDR2 YYEEEE. V was shortened by 2 bases and J by 2 bases, with 8 bases between the two germline ends. The CDR3 here is CASSFQGAGANVLTF. In nucleotides, the CDR3 is TGTGCCAGCAGCTTTCAAGGGGCTGGGGCCAACGTCCTGACTTTC.

The chain employs TRBV18 and TRBJ1-2; D gene ambiguous. The CDR3 sequence is 14 residues long. Per the germline V gene, CDR1 is KGHSH and CDR2 is LQKENI. Trimming shortened V by 0 bases and J by 4 bases, and 9 bases separated the two germline ends. CDR3 region: CASSPPIPSYGYTF. The CDR3 bases are TGTGCCAGCTCACCACCGATTCCCAGCTATGGCTACACCTTC. Full variable domain (missing parts from reference TRBV18 and TRBJ1-2): NAGVMQNPRHLVRRRGQEARLRCSPMKGHSHVYWYRQLPEEGLKFMVYLQKENIIDESGMPKERFSAEFPKEGPSILRIQQVVRGDSAAYFCASSPPIPSYGYTFGSGTRLTVV.

This clone was picked up one time. The rearrangement uses TRBV9 and TRBJ2-2, with 8 bases aligning to TRBD1. Germline V lookup: CDR1 SGDLS, CDR2 YYNGEE. V shed 0 bases and J 5 bases; nucleotides not matched to a gene: 12. The CDR3 is made up of 18 amino acids. The CDR3 here is CASSVATLDRDYTGELFF. In DNA, the CDR3 is TGTGCCAGCAGCGTAGCTACTCTGGACAGGGATTATACCGGGGAGCTGTTTTTT.

The chain uses TRBV5-1 and TRBJ1-2; 7 bases match TRBD1. V was pared by 4 bases and J by 8 bases, with 8 bases of the junction left unmatched. This CDR3 is 13 amino acids long. CDR1 SGHRS and CDR2 YFSETQ come from the germline V gene. The CDR3, as DNA: TGCGCCAGCAGCCCCAGACAGGGCAGAGGCTACACCTTC. This sequence encodes CASSPRQGRGYTF.

The V and J genes are TRBV5-8 and TRBJ2-7, with 8 bases fitting TRBD1. The germline V gene has CDR1 SGHTS and CDR2 YDEGEE. This CDR3 has 13 residues. Losses at the gene ends were 4 bases for V and 5 bases for J; bases not matched to a gene: 5. CDR3 residues: CASSRDRINEQYF. The CDR3 bases are TGTGCCAGCAGCCGGGACAGGATTAACGAGCAGTACTTC.

The rearrangement links TRBV30 to TRBJ1-6; unclear D gene. Per the germline V gene, CDR1 is GTSNPN and CDR2 is SVGIG (reference sequence). This CDR3 is built from 12 residues. Trimming took off 4 bases at V and 6 bases at J, with 7 bases between the two ends. The CDR3 DNA follows: TGTGCCTGGAATGAACTTAATTCACCCCTCCACTTT. It translates to CAWNELNSPLHF.

The chain has TRBV27 and TRBJ2-1, with D unclear. V lost 10 bases and J lost 0, with 13 bases in between. Germline V gene lookup returns CDR1 MNHEY and CDR2 SMNVEV (reference sequence). The CDR3 runs 14 residues. CDR3 sequence: CAISPSSSYNEQFF. The CDR3 DNA sequence: TGTGCCATTAGTCCCTCAAGCTCCTACAATGAGCAGTTCTTC.

This sequence joins TRBV4-2 and TRBJ1-5, with D unresolved. Germline CDR1 reads LGHNA; CDR2 reads YNFKEQ. Trimming took 2 bases from V and 0 from J, leaving 11 bases between them. The CDR3 covers 16 residues. The CDR3 sequence: CASSQMSTGSNQPQHF. CDR3 in DNA: TGTGCCAGCAGCCAAATGTCGACTGGTAGCAATCAGCCCCAGCATTTT.

The chain links TRBV28 to TRBJ1-5, with D maybe TRBD1 (5 bases). The V gene lost 6 bases and the J gene lost 7 bases, with 16 bases spanning the gap. Germline CDR1 and CDR2: MDHEN and SYDVKM. This CDR3 has 14 residues. The CDR3 sequence: CASSKSRGDQPQHF. DNA of the CDR3: TGTGCCAGCAGCAAGTCCCGGGGGGACCAGCCCCAGCATTTT.

This clone was seen a handful of times. The V call is TRBV2, the J call TRBJ1-6; 8 positions agree with TRBD1. Germline trimming cut 7 bases from V and 7 bases from J; bases unmatched to any gene: 9. The germline V gene has CDR1 SNHLY and CDR2 FYNNEI. The length of the CDR3 is 15 residues. The DNA of the CDR3 is TGTGCCAGCACCTCCCAGAGACAGGGGAATTCACCCCTCCACTTT. Its protein is CASTSQRQGNSPLHF.

V is TRBV9 and J is TRBJ1-2, with TRBD1 matching over 9 bases. V trimming: 2 bases; J trimming: 6 bases; junction bases outside the gene matches: 8. Germline values: CDR1 SGDLS, CDR2 YYNGEE. The CDR3 has 15 amino acids. The CDR3 here is CASSVYRDRGNGYTF. The CDR3, as DNA: TGTGCCAGCAGCGTCTACCGCGACAGGGGGAATGGCTACACCTTC.

The J gene is TRBJ2-7, the V gene TRBV9, with D tentatively TRBD2 (6 bases). The CDR3 has 15 amino acids. V was trimmed by 4 bases and J by 0 bases, leaving 14 bases between them. The germline gives CDR1 SGDLS, CDR2 YYNGEE. CDR3 bases: TGTGCCAGCAGCCCCGTGGGGAGGAGCTCCTACGAGCAGTACTTC. This translates into CASSPVGRSSYEQYF.

The J gene is TRBJ1-1, the V gene TRBV19, with 8 positions matching TRBD1. Germline loops: CDR1 LNHDA, CDR2 SQIVND (reference sequence). The V and J ends lost 8 bases and 6 bases, in that order; junction bases with no gene match: 5. CDR3 length: 12 amino acids. The CDR3 loop reads CASLTGASEAFF. DNA of the CDR3: TGTGCCAGTCTGACAGGGGCATCTGAAGCTTTCTTT. The variable domain in full, completed from reference TRBV19 and TRBJ1-1, reads DGGITQSPKYLFRKEGQNVTLSCEQNLNHDAMYWYRQDPGQGLRLIYYSQIVNDFQKGDIAEGYSVSREKKESFPLTVTSAQKNPTAFYLCASLTGASEAFFGQGTRLTVV.

V is TRBV5-4 and J is TRBJ2-5, with TRBD2 matching over 7 bases. V lost 5 bases and J lost 5; bases outside the gene matches: 18. The CDR3 loop spans 17 amino acids. Germline V gene sequence: CDR1 SGHNT, CDR2 YYREEE (reference sequence). CDR3: CASRPGRGSGLPETQYF. In DNA form, the CDR3 reads TGTGCCAGCAGGCCCGGAAGGGGTAGCGGGCTCCCGGAGACCCAGTACTTC.

The chain employs TRBV6-5 and TRBJ2-7; D is perhaps TRBD2 (7 bases). V was cut by 6 bases and J by 2 bases, with 17 bases left in between. The CDR3 loop spans 15 amino acids. Germline values: CDR1 MNHEY, CDR2 SVGAGI. DNA for the CDR3: TGTGCCAGCAGGGGAGGGGGTACAGGGCCCTACGAGCAGTACTTC. It is translated as CASRGGGTGPYEQYF.

The chain is built from TRBV6-5 and TRBJ1-2; D possibly corresponds to TRBD1 (5 bases). The germline gives CDR1 MNHEY, CDR2 SVGAGI. The CDR3 is 14 residues long. V gave up 6 bases and J gave up 4 bases, with 15 bases separating them. CDR3 sequence (DNA): TGTGCCAGCAGCCCAGACAGCTACTCCTATGGCTACACCTTC. Its protein is CASSPDSYSYGYTF.

Many counts were recorded for this clone. The V gene is TRBV6-5, the J gene TRBJ1-1, with D perhaps matching TRBD1 (6 bases). The CDR3 covers 13 residues. Trimming left V 6 bases short and J 6 bases short, with 14 bases between. Germline assignment: CDR1 MNHEY and CDR2 SVGAGI. DNA for the CDR3: TGTGCCAGCAGCGCAGGGGAGAGGCCTGAAGCTTTCTTT. Its translation is CASSAGERPEAFF.

V gene TRBV24-1 combines with J gene TRBJ1-1; D gene ambiguous. Germline V CDR1 and CDR2: KGHDR, SFDVKD. CDR3 length: 13 amino acids. Between the trimmed V and J ends, which lost 9 bases and 4 bases, there was a span of 14 bases. The CDR3 nucleotides are TGTGCCACCGAGGGATGGGTTGGCACTGAAGCTTTCTTT. It codes for CATEGWVGTEAFF.

V usage is TRBV7-9 and J usage is TRBJ2-5; TRBD2 matches 8 bases. J was trimmed by 5 bases and V by 8 bases; bases with no gene match: 13. Germline values: CDR1 SEHNR, CDR2 FQNEAQ (reference sequence). This CDR3 spans 15 amino acids. In nucleotides, the CDR3 is TGTGCCAGCGGATTTGGGACTAGAGGATTGGAGACCCAGTACTTC. As protein: CASGFGTRGLETQYF.

The chain couples TRBV5-6 to TRBJ1-1; D uncertain. V gave up 0 bases and J gave up 6 bases, with 9 bases separating them. The CDR3 spans 13 residues. Germline CDR1 is SGHDT and CDR2 is YYEEEE. CDR3: CASSLGGSSEAFF. CDR3 coding DNA: TGTGCCAGCAGCTTGGGAGGGTCTTCTGAAGCTTTCTTT.

The chain has TRBV4-1 and TRBJ1-6, with D maybe TRBD1 (5 bases). CDR1 and CDR2 (germline): MGHRA, YSYEKL. V gave up 0 bases and J gave up 0 bases, with 9 bases separating them. The CDR3 spans 17 residues. The CDR3 DNA follows: TGCGCCAGCAGCCAAGATAGGGGATTCTCCTATAATTCACCCCTCCACTTT. Translation gives CASSQDRGFSYNSPLHF.

This rearrangement joins TRBV4-3 to TRBJ1-4; D is perhaps TRBD1 (5 bases). Trimming shortened V by 0 bases and J by 5 bases, and 19 bases separated the two germline ends. Germline V gene lookup returns CDR1 LGHNA and CDR2 YSLEER. The CDR3 has 18 amino acids. The CDR3 region is CASSQDWGRGKGNEKLFF. The CDR3 region has the DNA TGCGCCAGCAGCCAAGATTGGGGACGGGGGAAGGGGAATGAAAAACTGTTTTTT.

CDR3 sequence (DNA): TGTGCCAGCAGCCAATTGGTTCGGGGTGTGGCTTTCTTT. Its translation is CASSQLVRGVAFF. The chain has TRBV3-1 (or the pseudogene TRBV3-2) and TRBJ1-1; D is uncertain. V lost 2 bases and J lost 11, with 15 bases in between. Germline V CDR1 and CDR2: LGHDT, YNNKEL (reference sequence). This CDR3 comprises 13 residues.

This chain uses TRBV6-2 or TRBV6-3 with TRBJ1-3; D is possibly TRBD1 (5 bases). The length of the CDR3 is 14 residues. Trimming removed 7 bases at V and 4 bases at J, with 14 bases between. The germline V gene has CDR1 MNHEY and CDR2 SVGEGT. CDR3 bases: TGTGCCAGCAACCCGCAGGGCGGCGGAAACACCATATATTTT. Translated, it gives CASNPQGGGNTIYF.

The chain has TRBV23-1 and TRBJ1-5; tentative D call: TRBD1 (6 bases). TRBV23-1 counts as an open reading frame of uncertain function. This CDR3 spans 13 amino acids. V lost 2 bases and J lost 9, with 11 bases in between. The CDR3 spells CASSQQGSGPQHF. For the CDR3, the DNA is TGCGCCAGCAGTCAACAGGGGTCAGGGCCCCAGCATTTT.

This clone was counted a single time. V is TRBV24-1 and J is TRBJ2-2, with 11 nucleotides matching TRBD2. After removal of 2 bases from V and 3 bases from J, the junction contained 1 base not matched to a gene. Germline CDR1 and CDR2: KGHDR and SFDVKD. CDR3 length equals 16 residues. The CDR3 is CATSDSSGRYTGELFF. The DNA for the CDR3 is TGTGCCACCAGTGATTCTAGCGGGAGGTACACCGGGGAGCTGTTTTTT.

The rearrangement joins TRBV3-1 (or the pseudogene TRBV3-2) to TRBJ2-7; tentative D call: TRBD2 (6 bases). There are 16 residues in the CDR3. The V end was cut by 3 bases, the J end by 1 base, with 16 bases between. Germline V gene lookup returns CDR1 LGHDT and CDR2 YNNKEL (reference sequence). For the CDR3, the DNA is TGTGCCAGCAGCCACCTGACTAGATCAGGATCCTACGAGCAGTACTTC. It is translated as CASSHLTRSGSYEQYF.